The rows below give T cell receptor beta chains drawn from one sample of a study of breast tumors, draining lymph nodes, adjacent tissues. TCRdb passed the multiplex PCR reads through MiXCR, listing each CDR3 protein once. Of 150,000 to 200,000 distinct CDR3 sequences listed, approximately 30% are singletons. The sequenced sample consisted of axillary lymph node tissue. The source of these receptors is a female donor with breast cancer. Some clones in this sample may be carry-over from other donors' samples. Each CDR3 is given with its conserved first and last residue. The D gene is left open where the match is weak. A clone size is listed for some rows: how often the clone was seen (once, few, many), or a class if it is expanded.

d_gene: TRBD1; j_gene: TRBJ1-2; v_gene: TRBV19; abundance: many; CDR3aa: CASSIIETGYGYGYTF; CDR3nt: TGTGCCAGTAGTATAATCGAGACAGGGTACGGCTATGGCTACACCTTC
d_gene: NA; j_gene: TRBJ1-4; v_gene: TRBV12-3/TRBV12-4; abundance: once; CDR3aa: CASSLGGSLLFF; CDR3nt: TGTGCCAGCAGTTTGGGAGGGTCCCTTCTGTTTTTT
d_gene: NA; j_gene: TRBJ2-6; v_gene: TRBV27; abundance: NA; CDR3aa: CASSLSRANVLTF; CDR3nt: TGTGCCAGCAGTCTAAGCAGGGCCAACGTCCTGACTTTC
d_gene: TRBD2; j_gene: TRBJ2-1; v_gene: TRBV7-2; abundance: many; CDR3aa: CASSFGSSGSHEQFF; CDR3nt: TGTGCCAGCAGCTTCGGGAGTAGCGGGAGCCATGAGCAGTTCTTC
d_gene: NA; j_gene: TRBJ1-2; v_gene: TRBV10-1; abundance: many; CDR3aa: CANPGHRKEGFHGYTF; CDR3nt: TGCGCCAATCCGGGACACCGAAAGGAGGGTTTTCATGGCTACACCTTC
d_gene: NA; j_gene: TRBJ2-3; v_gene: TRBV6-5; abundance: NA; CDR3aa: CASSPGAVTDTQYF; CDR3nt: TGTGCCAGCAGTCCAGGGGCCGTCACAGATACGCAGTATTTT
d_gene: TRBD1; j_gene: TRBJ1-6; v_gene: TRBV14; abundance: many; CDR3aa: CASSRTGGLSRNSPLHF; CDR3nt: TGTGCCAGCAGCCGGACAGGGGGCCTGTCGAGGAATTCACCCCTCCACTTT
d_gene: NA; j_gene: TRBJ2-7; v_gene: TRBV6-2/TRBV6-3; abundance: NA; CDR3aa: CASTYSRLVEQYF; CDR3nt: TGTGCCAGCACATACTCGAGACTTGTAGAGCAGTACTTC
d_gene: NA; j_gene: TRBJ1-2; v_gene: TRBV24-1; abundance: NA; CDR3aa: CATSSGSGGYGYTF; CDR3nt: TGTGCCACCAGTAGCGGGAGCGGCGGCTATGGCTACACCTTC
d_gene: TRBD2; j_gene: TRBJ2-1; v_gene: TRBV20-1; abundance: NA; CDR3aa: CSARDRSGGYSYNEQFF; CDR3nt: TGCAGTGCTAGAGATAGGTCGGGGGGATACTCCTACAATGAGCAGTTCTTC
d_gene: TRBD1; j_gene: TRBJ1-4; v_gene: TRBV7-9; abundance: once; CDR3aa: CASSAIDRGDEKLFF; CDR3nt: TGTGCCAGCAGCGCAATTGACAGGGGTGATGAAAAACTGTTTTTT
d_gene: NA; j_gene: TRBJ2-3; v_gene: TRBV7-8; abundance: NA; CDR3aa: CASSPSSGTHLFRQYF; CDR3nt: TGTGCCAGCAGCCCAAGCTCCGGGACCCACTTATTTAGGCAGTATTTT
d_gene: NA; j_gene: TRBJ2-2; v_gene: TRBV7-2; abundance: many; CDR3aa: CASSLEAAGSNTGELFF; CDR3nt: TGTGCCAGCAGCTTAGAAGCAGCGGGTTCGAACACCGGGGAGCTGTTTTTT
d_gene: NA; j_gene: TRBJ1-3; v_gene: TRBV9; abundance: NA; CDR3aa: CASSESTGDSGNTIYF; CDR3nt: TGTGCCAGCAGCGAGTCCACGGGGGATTCTGGAAACACCATATATTTT
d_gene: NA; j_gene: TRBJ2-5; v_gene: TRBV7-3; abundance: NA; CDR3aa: CAGSLNGEEAQYF; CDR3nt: TGTGCCGGCAGCTTAAATGGAGAAGAGGCCCAGTACTTC
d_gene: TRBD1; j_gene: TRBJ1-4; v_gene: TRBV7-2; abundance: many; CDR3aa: CASSAGTGGKLFF; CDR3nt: TGTGCCAGCAGCGCCGGGACAGGGGGAAAACTGTTTTTT
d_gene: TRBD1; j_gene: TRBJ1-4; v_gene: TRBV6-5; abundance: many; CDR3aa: CASSQRQGSNEKLFF; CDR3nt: TGTGCCAGCAGCCAAAGACAGGGTTCTAATGAAAAACTGTTTTTT
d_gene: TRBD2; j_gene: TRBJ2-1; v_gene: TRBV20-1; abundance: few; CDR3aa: CSARVAGGFSNGQFF; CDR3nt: TGCAGTGCTAGGGTAGCGGGGGGTTTCTCCAATGGGCAGTTCTTC